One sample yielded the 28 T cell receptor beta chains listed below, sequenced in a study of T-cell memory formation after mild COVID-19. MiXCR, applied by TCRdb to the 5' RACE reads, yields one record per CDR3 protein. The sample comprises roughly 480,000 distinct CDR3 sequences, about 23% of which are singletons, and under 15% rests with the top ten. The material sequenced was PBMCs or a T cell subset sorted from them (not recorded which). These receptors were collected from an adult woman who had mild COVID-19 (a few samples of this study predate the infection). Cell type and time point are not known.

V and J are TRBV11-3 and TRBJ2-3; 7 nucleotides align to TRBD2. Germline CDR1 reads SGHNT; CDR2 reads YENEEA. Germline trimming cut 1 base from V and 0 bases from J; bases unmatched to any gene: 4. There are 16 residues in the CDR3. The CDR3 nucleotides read TGTGCCAGCAGCTTAGTGCGGGACTATAGCACAGATACGCAGTATTTT. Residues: CASSLVRDYSTDTQYF.

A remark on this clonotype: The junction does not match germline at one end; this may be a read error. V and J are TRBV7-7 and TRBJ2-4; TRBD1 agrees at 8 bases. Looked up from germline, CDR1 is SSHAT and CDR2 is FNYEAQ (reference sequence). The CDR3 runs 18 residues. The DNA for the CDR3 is TGTGCTAGCAGCTATCCGGGACAGGAGAGCTTAGCCAAAAACATTCAGTACTTC. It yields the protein CASSYPGQESLAKNIQYF.

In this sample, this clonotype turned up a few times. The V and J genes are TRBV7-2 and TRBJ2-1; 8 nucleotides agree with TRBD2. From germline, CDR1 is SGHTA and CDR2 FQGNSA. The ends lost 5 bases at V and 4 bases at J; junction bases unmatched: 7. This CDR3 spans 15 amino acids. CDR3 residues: CASSRSGGEYNEQFF. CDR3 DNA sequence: TGTGCCAGCAGCAGGAGCGGGGGCGAATACAATGAGCAGTTCTTC.

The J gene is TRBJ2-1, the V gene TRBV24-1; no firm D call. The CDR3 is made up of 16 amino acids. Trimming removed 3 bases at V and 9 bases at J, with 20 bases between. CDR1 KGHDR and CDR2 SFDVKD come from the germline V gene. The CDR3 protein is CATSDQLIKDGVEQFF. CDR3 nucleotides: TGTGCCACCAGTGATCAGCTGATCAAAGACGGCGTTGAGCAGTTCTTC.

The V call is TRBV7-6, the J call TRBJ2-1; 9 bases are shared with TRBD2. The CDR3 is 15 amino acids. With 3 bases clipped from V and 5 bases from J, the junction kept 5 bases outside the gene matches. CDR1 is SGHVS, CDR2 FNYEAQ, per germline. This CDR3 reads CASSFSGGLHNEQFF. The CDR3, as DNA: TGTGCCAGCAGCTTCAGCGGGGGGCTCCACAATGAGCAGTTCTTC.

CDR3: CSAGTDLSGNTIYF. The CDR3 DNA reads TGCAGTGCTGGGACAGACCTCTCTGGAAACACCATATATTTT. This chain uses TRBV20-1 with TRBJ1-3; 7 positions agree with TRBD1. The V gene end was trimmed by 5 bases and the J gene end by 0 bases; junction bases not matched to a gene: 4. CDR1 and CDR2 from the germline V gene are DFQATT and SNEGSKA (reference sequence). The CDR3 has 14 amino acids.

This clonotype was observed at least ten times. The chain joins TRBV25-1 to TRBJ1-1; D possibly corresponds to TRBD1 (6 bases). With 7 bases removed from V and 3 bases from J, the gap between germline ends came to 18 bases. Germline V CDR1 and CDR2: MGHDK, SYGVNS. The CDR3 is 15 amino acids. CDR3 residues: CASKRDTDRYTEAFF. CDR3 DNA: TGTGCCAGCAAACGAGACACGGACAGATACACTGAAGCTTTCTTT.

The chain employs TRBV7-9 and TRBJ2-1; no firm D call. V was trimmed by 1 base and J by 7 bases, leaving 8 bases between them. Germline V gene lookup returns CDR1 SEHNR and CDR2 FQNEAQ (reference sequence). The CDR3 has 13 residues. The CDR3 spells CASSLEEVNEQFF. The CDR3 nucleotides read TGTGCCAGCAGCTTAGAGGAAGTTAATGAGCAGTTCTTC.

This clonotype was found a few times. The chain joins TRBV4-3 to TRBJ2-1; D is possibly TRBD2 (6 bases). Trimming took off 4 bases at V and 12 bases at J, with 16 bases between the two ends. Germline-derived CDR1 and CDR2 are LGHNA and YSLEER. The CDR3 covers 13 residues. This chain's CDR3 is CASSPQEGRLQFF. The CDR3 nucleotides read TGCGCCAGCAGCCCCCAGGAGGGCCGTTTGCAGTTCTTC.

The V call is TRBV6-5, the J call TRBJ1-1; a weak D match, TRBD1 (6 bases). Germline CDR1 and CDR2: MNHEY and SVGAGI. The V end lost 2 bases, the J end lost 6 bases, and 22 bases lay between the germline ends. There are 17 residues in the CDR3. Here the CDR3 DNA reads TGTGCCAGCAGTTACCCCCCCGGACAGAAAAAAGGGGCTGAAGCTTTCTTT. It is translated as CASSYPPGQKKGAEAFF.

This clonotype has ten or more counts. CDR3 amino acids: CASSLGTGLVGGYTF. The CDR3 DNA follows: TGTGCCAGCAGCTTAGGGACAGGGTTAGTAGGTGGCTACACCTTC. The chain joins TRBV7-2 to TRBJ1-2; 8 positions agree with TRBD1. This CDR3 has 15 amino acids. The V gene's germline CDR1 is SGHTA and CDR2 FQGNSA. Losses at the gene ends were 1 base for V and 7 bases for J; bases not matched to a gene: 8.

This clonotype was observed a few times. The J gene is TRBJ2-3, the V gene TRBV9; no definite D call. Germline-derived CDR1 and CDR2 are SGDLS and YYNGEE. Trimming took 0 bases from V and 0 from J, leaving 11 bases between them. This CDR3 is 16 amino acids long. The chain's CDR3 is CASSVGGLSSTDTQYF. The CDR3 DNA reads TGTGCCAGCAGCGTAGGTGGGCTATCTAGCACAGATACGCAGTATTTT.

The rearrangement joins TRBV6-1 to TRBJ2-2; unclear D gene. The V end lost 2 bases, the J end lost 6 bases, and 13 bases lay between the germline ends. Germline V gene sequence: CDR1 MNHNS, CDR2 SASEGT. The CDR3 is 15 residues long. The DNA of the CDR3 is TGTGCCAGCAGTGAACGGAGTCTAATGGCCGGGGAGCTGTTTTTT. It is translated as CASSERSLMAGELFF.

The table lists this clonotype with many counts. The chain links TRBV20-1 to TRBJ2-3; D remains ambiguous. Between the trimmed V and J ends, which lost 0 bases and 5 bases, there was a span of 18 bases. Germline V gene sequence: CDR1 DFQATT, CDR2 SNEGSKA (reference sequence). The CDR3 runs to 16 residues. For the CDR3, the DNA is TGCAGTGCTAGAGACCAGGAGAACGTCAGTGGAGATACGCAGTATTTT. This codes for CSARDQENVSGDTQYF.

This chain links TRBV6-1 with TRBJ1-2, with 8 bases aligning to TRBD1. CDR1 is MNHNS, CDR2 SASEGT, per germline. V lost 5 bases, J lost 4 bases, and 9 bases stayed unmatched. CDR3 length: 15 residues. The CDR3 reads CASSRDLQGGYGYTF. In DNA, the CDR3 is TGTGCCAGCAGTAGAGATTTACAGGGGGGCTATGGCTACACCTTC.

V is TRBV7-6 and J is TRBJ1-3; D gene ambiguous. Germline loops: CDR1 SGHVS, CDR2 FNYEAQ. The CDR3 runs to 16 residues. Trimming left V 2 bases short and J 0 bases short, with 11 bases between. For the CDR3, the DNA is TGTGCCAGCAGCTTACGAGGTGGGAGCTCTGGAAACACCATATATTTT. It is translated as CASSLRGGSSGNTIYF.

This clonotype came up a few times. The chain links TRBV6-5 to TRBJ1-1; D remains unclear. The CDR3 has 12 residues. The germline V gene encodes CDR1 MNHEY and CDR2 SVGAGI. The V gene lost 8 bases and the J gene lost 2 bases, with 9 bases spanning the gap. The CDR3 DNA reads TGTGCCAGCGGTTCGTCCAACACTGAAGCTTTCTTT. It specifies CASGSSNTEAFF.

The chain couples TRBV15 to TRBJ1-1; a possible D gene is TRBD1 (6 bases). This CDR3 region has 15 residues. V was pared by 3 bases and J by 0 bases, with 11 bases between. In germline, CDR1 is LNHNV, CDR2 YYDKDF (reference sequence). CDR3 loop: CATSRLTGLNTEAFF. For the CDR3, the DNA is TGTGCCACCAGCAGGCTAACAGGGTTGAACACTGAAGCTTTCTTT.

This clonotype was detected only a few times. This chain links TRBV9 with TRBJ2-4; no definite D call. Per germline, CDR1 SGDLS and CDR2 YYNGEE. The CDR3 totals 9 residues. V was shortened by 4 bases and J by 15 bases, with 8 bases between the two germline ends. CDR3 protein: CASSTPPYF. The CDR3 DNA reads TGTGCCAGCAGCACCCCCCCGTACTTC. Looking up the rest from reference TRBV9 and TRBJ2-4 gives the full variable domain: DSGVTQTPKHLITATGQRVTLRCSPRSGDLSVYWYQQSLDQGLQFLIQYYNGEERAKGNILERFSAQQFPDLHSELNLSSLELGDSALYFCASSTPPYFGAGTRLSVL.

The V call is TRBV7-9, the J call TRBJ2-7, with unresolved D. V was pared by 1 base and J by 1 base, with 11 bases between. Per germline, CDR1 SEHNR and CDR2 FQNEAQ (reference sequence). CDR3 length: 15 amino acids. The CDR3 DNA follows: TGTGCCAGCAGCTTAGAATTAAACCCTTCCTACGAGCAGTACTTC. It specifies CASSLELNPSYEQYF. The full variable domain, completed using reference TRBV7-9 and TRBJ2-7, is DTGVSQNPRHKITKRGQNVTFRCDPISEHNRLYWYRQTLGQGPEFLTYFQNEAQLEKSRLLSDRFSAERPKGSFSTLEIQRTEQGDSAMYLCASSLELNPSYEQYFGPGTRLTVT.

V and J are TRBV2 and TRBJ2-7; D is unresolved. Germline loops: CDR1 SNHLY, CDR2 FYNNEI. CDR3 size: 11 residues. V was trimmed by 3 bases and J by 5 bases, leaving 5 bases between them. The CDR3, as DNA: TGTGCCAGCAGTGATTGGGACGAGCAGTACTTC. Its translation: CASSDWDEQYF. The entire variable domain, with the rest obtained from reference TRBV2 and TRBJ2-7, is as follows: EPEVTQTPSHQVTQMGQEVILRCVPISNHLYFYWYRQILGQKVEFLVSFYNNEISEKSEIFDDQFSVERPDGSNFTLKIRSTKLEDSAMYFCASSDWDEQYFGPGTRLTVT.

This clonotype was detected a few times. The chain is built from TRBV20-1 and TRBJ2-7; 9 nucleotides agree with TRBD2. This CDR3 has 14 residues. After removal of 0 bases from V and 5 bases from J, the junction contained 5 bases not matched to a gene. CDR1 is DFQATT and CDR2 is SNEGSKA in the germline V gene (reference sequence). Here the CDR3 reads CSARDSGSGDEQYF. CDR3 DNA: TGCAGTGCTAGAGATAGCGGGAGTGGGGACGAGCAGTACTTC.

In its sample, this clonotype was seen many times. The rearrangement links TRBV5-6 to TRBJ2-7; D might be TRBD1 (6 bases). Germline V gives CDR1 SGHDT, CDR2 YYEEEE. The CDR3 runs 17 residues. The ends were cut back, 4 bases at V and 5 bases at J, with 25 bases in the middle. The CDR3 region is CASSGRGGKALRDEQYF. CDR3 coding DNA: TGTGCCAGCAGCGGTCGTGGGGGCAAGGCGCTACGGGACGAGCAGTACTTC. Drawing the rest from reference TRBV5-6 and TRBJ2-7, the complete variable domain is DAGVTQSPTHLIKTRGQQVTLRCSPKSGHDTVSWYQQALGQGPQFIFQYYEEEERQRGNFPDRFSGHQFPNYSSELNVNALLLGDSALYLCASSGRGGKALRDEQYFGPGTRLTVT.

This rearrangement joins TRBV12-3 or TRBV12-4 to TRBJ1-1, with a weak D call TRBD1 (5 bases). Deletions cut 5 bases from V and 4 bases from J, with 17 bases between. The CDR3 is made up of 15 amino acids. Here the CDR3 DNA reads TGTGCCAGCAGTCCATCGGGACTAATATTCACTGAAGCTTTCTTT. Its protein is CASSPSGLIFTEAFF.

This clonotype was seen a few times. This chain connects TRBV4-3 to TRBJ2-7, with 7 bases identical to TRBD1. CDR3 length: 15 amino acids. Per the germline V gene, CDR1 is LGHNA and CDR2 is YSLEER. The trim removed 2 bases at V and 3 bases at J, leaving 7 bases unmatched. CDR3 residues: CASSQQGQPFYEQYF. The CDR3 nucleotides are TGCGCCAGCAGCCAACAGGGACAGCCGTTCTACGAGCAGTACTTC.

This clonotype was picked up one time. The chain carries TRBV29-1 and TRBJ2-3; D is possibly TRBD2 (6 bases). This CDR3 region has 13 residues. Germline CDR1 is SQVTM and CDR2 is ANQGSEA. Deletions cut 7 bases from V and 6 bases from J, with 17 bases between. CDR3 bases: TGCAGCGCCGCCCCCGGGAGTGCTGATACGCAGTATTTT. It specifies CSAAPGSADTQYF.

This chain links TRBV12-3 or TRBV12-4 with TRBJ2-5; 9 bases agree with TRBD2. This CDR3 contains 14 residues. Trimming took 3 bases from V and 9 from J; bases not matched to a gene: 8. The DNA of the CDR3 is TGTGCCAGCAGTTTCTCGACTCGCGGGGGGGCCCAGTACTTC. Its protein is CASSFSTRGGAQYF.

The CDR3 reads CASSQDMAGRDGYTF. The DNA for the CDR3 is TGTGCCAGCAGCCAAGATATGGCAGGGCGGGATGGCTACACCTTC. The V call is TRBV4-2, the J call TRBJ1-2; D possibly corresponds to TRBD1 (5 bases). This CDR3 comprises 15 residues. Per the germline V gene, CDR1 is LGHNA and CDR2 is YNFKEQ. V was pared by 0 bases and J by 6 bases, with 14 bases between.